Each of the 6 T cell receptor beta chains below was sequenced from the same sample in a study of blood T cell repertoires in COVID-19. Generated by immunoSEQ multiplex PCR, the TCRdb table keeps only in-frame clones and is missing some. This sample carries a few hundred thousand clones, around 89% of them seen once, and the ten largest clones take 3%. Sequencing was carried out using peripheral blood. These receptors all stem from a young woman with COVID-19, enrolled during active disease.

The sample holds a few counts of this clone. The chain is built from TRBV18 and TRBJ1-2; TRBD1 matches 8 bases. The CDR3 sequence is 14 residues long. With V trimmed by 0 bases and J by 10 bases, 7 bases remained unmatched. Per germline, CDR1 KGHSH and CDR2 LQKENI. CDR3 nucleotide sequence: TGTGCCAGCTCACCACCGGCTGGACAGGGAGACTACACCTTC. Its translation: CASSPPAGQGDYTF.

This chain connects TRBV3-1 (or the pseudogene TRBV3-2) to TRBJ2-7; TRBD2 agrees at 7 bases. Germline CDR1 reads LGHDT; CDR2 reads YNNKEL (reference sequence). Trimming cost V 4 bases and J 4 bases; bases outside gene matches: 22. CDR3 length equals 19 residues. The CDR3 protein is CASSRIREAINPGRYEQYV. The CDR3 region has the DNA TGTGCCAGCAGCCGCATCCGGGAGGCCATCAATCCCGGACGATACGAGCAGTACGTC.

This chain links TRBV27 with TRBJ2-7, with 7 bases that match TRBD1. V lost 5 bases and J lost 4; bases outside the gene matches: 8. The length of the CDR3 is 14 residues. Germline CDR1 MNHEY, CDR2 SMNVEV (reference sequence). DNA for the CDR3: TGTGCCAGCAGTCCTCGGACAGGAAAGTACGAGCAGTACGTC. Translation gives CASSPRTGKYEQYV.

The rearrangement joins TRBV4-3 to TRBJ2-1, with 7 bases identical to TRBD1. This CDR3 contains 16 residues. Per germline, CDR1 LGHNA and CDR2 YSLEER. V gave up 3 bases and J gave up 4 bases; unmatched junction bases: 9. The chain's CDR3 is CASSQTSGTAYNEQFF. The CDR3 region has the DNA TGCGCCAGCAGCCAGACCTCCGGGACAGCTTACAATGAGCAGTTCTTC.

Note on this clone: A read error may account for a junction end that differs from germline. Here the CDR3 DNA reads TGTGCTAGCAGTCAAACAGGGGTAGGTGAGCAGTTCTTC. This sequence encodes CASSQTGVGEQFF. This chain links TRBV7-7 with TRBJ2-1; 7 bases agree with TRBD1. CDR3 length equals 13 residues. From germline, CDR1 is SSHAT and CDR2 FNYEAQ (reference sequence).

The rearrangement uses TRBV29-1 and TRBJ2-5; tentatively, D is TRBD1 (6 bases). Trimming stripped 0 bases from V and 0 bases from J, with 11 bases between. The CDR3 extends over 15 amino acids. Germline V lookup: CDR1 SQVTM, CDR2 ANQGSEA. CDR3 DNA: TGCAGCGTTGAAGAACCGCAGGGGCACCAAGAGACCCAGTACTTC. Its translation: CSVEEPQGHQETQYF.